Given below is one T cell receptor (beta chain) in context. Survey-level resolution applied to immunoSEQ assay v3.0. TCRdb's copy holds only in-frame clones and misses some; the assay was immunoSEQ multiplex PCR. In the table there are 35,000 or so clones, around 82% of which are singletons. The data derive from a study of long-term antiretroviral therapy in people with HIV. CDR3 length equals 12 residues. Germline V gene lookup returns CDR1 SEHNR and CDR2 FQNEAQ (reference sequence). V dropped 3 bases and J dropped 3 bases, with 6 bases sitting between them. The rearrangement uses TRBV7-9 and TRBJ2-7; D ambiguous. This TCR was recovered from a man between 18 and 35 years old with HIV. The input for sequencing was unsorted PBMCs, taken 0.4 years before starting antiretroviral therapy. CDR3 bases: TGTGCCAGCAGCTTTCAGAACTACGAGCAGTACTTC. This codes for CASSFQNYEQYF. Full variable domain (remainder filled in from reference TRBV7-9 and TRBJ2-7): DTGVSQNPRHKITKRGQNVTFRCDPISEHNRLYWYRQTLGQGPEFLTYFQNEAQLEKSRLLSDRFSAERPKGSFSTLEIQRTEQGDSAMYLCASSFQNYEQYFGPGTRLTVT.